These 19 T cell receptor beta chains were sequenced from one sample in a study of blood T cell repertoires in COVID-19. The protocol was immunoSEQ multiplex PCR, while the TCRdb copy is restricted to in-frame clones and leaves out a portion. This table has around 170,000 clones, nearly 80% appearing once. The sequenced material came from PBMCs or T cells enriched from blood (not recorded which). Receptor source: a man in his 60s who had been exposed to COVID-19.

On this clone: At the DNA level, this CDR3 is encoded by other sequences in the same sample as well. The V and J genes are TRBV7-3 and TRBJ2-1; 9 nucleotides align to TRBD2. With 2 bases clipped from V and 5 bases from J, the junction kept 4 bases outside the gene matches. The CDR3 covers 15 residues. From germline, CDR1 is SGHTA and CDR2 FQGTGA. The chain's CDR3 is CASSLRLAGHNEQFF. The CDR3 bases are TGTGCCAGCAGCTTACGGCTAGCGGGGCACAATGAGCAGTTCTTC.

The CDR3: CASTPGRDPFYEQYF. CDR3 coding DNA: TGTGCCAGTACCCCGGGGCGGGACCCCTTCTACGAGCAGTACTTC. The chain recombines TRBV19 with TRBJ2-7; D possibly corresponds to TRBD2 (6 bases). Germline CDR1 is LNHDA and CDR2 is SQIVND (reference sequence). There are 15 residues in the CDR3. The germline V and J ends were trimmed by 7 bases and 3 bases, with 19 bases remaining between them.

CDR3 loop: CSVEDPWASGPGYTQYF. CDR3 coding DNA: TGCAGCGTTGAAGATCCGTGGGCTAGCGGGCCCGGGTATACGCAGTATTTT. The chain recombines TRBV29-1 with TRBJ2-3, with 8 bases matching TRBD2. Germline assignment: CDR1 SQVTM and CDR2 ANQGSEA. V dropped 0 bases and J dropped 7; count of bases not matched to a gene: 15. The CDR3 totals 17 residues.

The chain joins TRBV5-1 to TRBJ2-1; 11 bases map to TRBD2. The trim removed 8 bases at V and 6 bases at J, leaving 16 bases unmatched. The CDR3 has 17 residues. Germline CDR1 reads SGHRS; CDR2 reads YFSETQ. The CDR3 is CASTRLGGLAEGNEQFF. The CDR3 nucleotides are TGCGCCAGTACCCGCCTAGGGGGACTAGCGGAGGGCAATGAGCAGTTCTTC.

The chain is built from TRBV15 and TRBJ2-3, with 8 bases aligning to TRBD2. Germline loops: CDR1 LNHNV, CDR2 YYDKDF (reference sequence). Losses at the gene ends were 3 bases for V and 6 bases for J; bases not matched to a gene: 14. The CDR3 covers 17 residues. The CDR3 loop reads CATSRVTSGTLLDTQYF. The DNA of the CDR3 is TGTGCCACCAGCAGGGTTACTAGCGGTACCTTACTTGATACGCAGTATTTT.

Regarding this clone: An end of the junction differs from the germline gene, which may be a read error. J is TRBJ1-4 and V is TRBV6-1, with 12 bases lining up with TRBD1. The germline V gene encodes CDR1 MNHNS and CDR2 SASEGT. The CDR3 runs 17 residues. The CDR3 nucleotides read TGTGCCAGCAGCGAAGGGACAGGGGGCATCGGGGATGAAAAACTGTTTTTT. This sequence encodes CASSEGTGGIGDEKLFF.

The chain employs TRBV7-7 and TRBJ1-1; TRBD1 aligns across 8 bases. J gave up 0 bases and V 0 bases, and 9 bases lay outside the gene matches. In germline, CDR1 is SSHAT, CDR2 FNYEAQ (reference sequence). CDR3 length: 18 amino acids. The CDR3 sequence: CASSLAGTGHNMNTEAFF. As DNA, the CDR3 is TGTGCCAGCAGCTTAGCCGGGACAGGACATAATATGAACACTGAAGCTTTCTTT.

The chain joins TRBV28 to TRBJ2-1, with 8 bases aligning to TRBD2. Germline V lookup: CDR1 MDHEN, CDR2 SYDVKM. Unmatched junction bases numbered 1, after V lost 7 bases and J lost 2 bases. CDR3 length equals 13 residues. The CDR3 spells CASTGGAYNEQFF. In DNA, the CDR3 is TGTGCCAGCACCGGGGGGGCCTACAATGAGCAGTTCTTC.

In this sample, this clone turned up a few times. The sample holds other DNA sequences that translate to the same CDR3. For the CDR3, the DNA is TGTGCCAGCAGCGTAGCAGGGCAAGGGCAGCCCCAGCATTTT. Translating gives CASSVAGQGQPQHF. This rearrangement joins TRBV9 to TRBJ1-5; D is possibly TRBD1 (5 bases). This CDR3 region has 14 residues. The V and J ends lost 0 bases and 7 bases respectively, with 11 bases between them. The germline gives CDR1 SGDLS, CDR2 YYNGEE.

This clone was seen a handful of times. The chain recombines TRBV12-5 with TRBJ1-2; D remains unclear. Germline values: CDR1 LGHNT, CDR2 FRNRAP. The CDR3 sequence is 12 residues long. With 5 bases removed from V and 5 bases from J, the gap between germline ends came to 9 bases. CDR3: CASGLGQYGYTF. CDR3 DNA sequence: TGTGCTAGTGGTCTGGGCCAGTATGGCTACACCTTC.

V gene TRBV5-1 combines with J gene TRBJ2-7; 12 nucleotides agree with TRBD2. Germline V gene lookup returns CDR1 SGHRS and CDR2 YFSETQ. V trimming: 0 bases; J trimming: 5 bases; junction bases outside the gene matches: 3. This CDR3 has 15 residues. This CDR3 reads CASSLGLAGDHEQYF. The DNA for the CDR3 is TGCGCCAGCAGCTTGGGACTAGCGGGAGACCACGAGCAGTACTTC.

This chain joins TRBV18 and TRBJ2-5, with D unclear. The CDR3 consists of 13 residues. The germline V gene encodes CDR1 KGHSH and CDR2 LQKENI. The V gene lost 1 base and the J gene lost 1 base, with 4 bases spanning the gap. The CDR3 sequence: CASSPLIQETQYF. The CDR3, as DNA: TGTGCCAGCTCACCACTTATCCAAGAGACCCAGTACTTC.

This rearrangement joins TRBV10-3 to TRBJ1-4; TRBD1 aligns across 8 bases. This CDR3 spans 15 amino acids. Germline V gene lookup returns CDR1 ENHRY and CDR2 SYGVKD. The trim removed 3 bases at V and 7 bases at J, leaving 7 bases unmatched. The CDR3 spells CAISDPGQGGEKLFF. The CDR3 coding sequence is TGTGCCATCAGTGACCCAGGACAGGGTGGTGAAAAACTGTTTTTT.

The chain joins TRBV9 to TRBJ2-7; TRBD2 matches 14 bases. V was clipped by 0 bases and J by 3 bases; unmatched bases: 11. CDR1 and CDR2 from the germline V gene are SGDLS and YYNGEE. The CDR3 consists of 19 residues. CDR3: CASSVGLTSGRGAGYEQYF. CDR3 nucleotide sequence: TGTGCCAGCAGCGTAGGTTTGACTAGCGGGAGGGGCGCGGGCTACGAGCAGTACTTC.

V and J are TRBV27 and TRBJ2-3; TRBD1 is a possible D gene (6 bases). Germline loops: CDR1 MNHEY, CDR2 SMNVEV (reference sequence). Trimming removed 4 bases at V and 0 bases at J, with 11 bases between. The CDR3 extends over 15 amino acids. CDR3 in DNA: TGTGCCAGCAGTTCCAGGGGTTCTAGCACAGATACGCAGTATTTT. It encodes CASSSRGSSTDTQYF.

This clone was picked up a small number of times. The chain links TRBV7-9 to TRBJ1-5; unclear D gene. This CDR3 has 12 residues. Germline-derived CDR1 and CDR2 are SEHNR and FQNEAQ (reference sequence). V lost 3 bases to trimming and J lost 7 bases, with 7 bases between them. The CDR3 is CASSFIEQPQHF. The CDR3 DNA reads TGTGCCAGCAGCTTCATAGAACAGCCCCAGCATTTT. The whole variable domain, filled in from reference TRBV7-9 and TRBJ1-5, reads DTGVSQNPRHKITKRGQNVTFRCDPISEHNRLYWYRQTLGQGPEFLTYFQNEAQLEKSRLLSDRFSAERPKGSFSTLEIQRTEQGDSAMYLCASSFIEQPQHFGDGTRLSIL.

The chain links TRBV5-1 to TRBJ1-1; tentative D call: TRBD1 (5 bases). The CDR3 contains 13 residues. From germline, CDR1 is SGHRS and CDR2 YFSETQ. V was trimmed by 3 bases and J by 3 bases, leaving 9 bases between them. In DNA form, the CDR3 reads TGCGCCAGCAGCTCCCGGGGGGACACTGAAGCTTTCTTT. Amino acids: CASSSRGDTEAFF. The whole variable domain, filled in from reference TRBV5-1 and TRBJ1-1, reads KAGVTQTPRYLIKTRGQQVTLSCSPISGHRSVSWYQQTPGQGLQFLFEYFSETQRNKGNFPGRFSGRQFSNSRSEMNVSTLELGDSALYLCASSSRGDTEAFFGQGTRLTVV.

Only a few counts were recorded for this clone. The chain uses TRBV7-2 and TRBJ1-4, with D tentatively TRBD1 (5 bases). V lost 6 bases and J 8 bases, leaving 22 bases between the germline ends. CDR1 and CDR2 from the germline V gene are SGHTA and FQGNSA. CDR3 length equals 16 residues. The CDR3 region is CASSPIRVSVREKLFF. The DNA for the CDR3 is TGTGCCAGCAGTCCCATCAGGGTCTCAGTTAGGGAAAAACTGTTTTTT.

Only a few counts were recorded for this clone. This chain links TRBV29-1 with TRBJ2-7; 12 positions agree with TRBD2. V gave up 3 bases and J gave up 1 base; unmatched junction bases: 1. Germline V gene data show CDR1 as SQVTM and CDR2 as ANQGSEA. CDR3 length: 14 amino acids. CDR3 coding DNA: TGCAGCGTTGACGGACTAGCGGGGTCCTACGAGCAGTACTTC. It encodes CSVDGLAGSYEQYF.